This TCR beta chain was sequenced for a study of T-cell memory formation after mild COVID-19 listed by TCRdb under 2021. A note on the overall study: Most TCR sequence clusters were specific to one of the two donors. In two donors, T-cell clones that expanded and contracted after mild COVID-19 were tracked by sequencing TCRalpha and TCRbeta repertoires over time. Two young, previously healthy adult volunteers made up the cohort, one male and one female.

Ficoll-Paque density gradient centrifugation was the method used to isolate PBMCs. Paper-wide results and their limitations: Some responding clones were found in pre-infection memory, which suggests that pre-existing cross-reactive memory T cells took part in the SARS-CoV-2 response. SARS-CoV-2 specificity was not confirmed for the second-wave clones peaking on day 37. Contracting CD4+ clones were found mainly in CM and EM memory subsets, while CD8+ clones were enriched in EMRA. The study included only a couple of mild cases, and larger cohorts that include severe cases with pre-infection samples were judged to be necessary. Balanced CD4/CD8 phenotypes were observed for clones contracting from day 15 to 85, whereas a bias towards CD4+ was observed for a second wave of clones expanding from day 15 to 37.

V sheds 3 bases and J sheds 0 bases, leaving 13 bases between their ends. Reading from cysteine to phenylalanine, the CDR3 counts 16 amino acids. Only CDR3 DNA is held: 48 bases, read in frame from base 1. The germline V gene encodes CDR1 SGHTA and CDR2 FQGNSA. This clonotype was found many times. What antigen it recognizes has not been identified. Per-base qualities were not stored, and no clone one base away is much larger. The instrument was an Illumina NovaSeq 6000. Using 5'RACE with constant-segment primers, TCRalpha and TCRbeta cDNA libraries were constructed, with sample barcodes and unique molecular identifiers added in the process. RNA was extracted from every sample with Trizol reagent. Libraries were amplified in two PCR steps, with a second sample barcode and Illumina TruSeq adapters added in the second step. Sequencing of the libraries was done on an Illumina NovaSeq, producing 2 x 150 bp paired-end reads. The paper's processing steps were these. Demultiplexing of reads and collapsing into UMI-guided consensus sequences were performed with migec v1.2.7. With mixcr v2.1.11, UMI consensuses were aligned to TRA and TRB V and J templates and assembled into clonotypes. A clonotype was counted as expanded or contracted only when both edgeR and NoisET called the clonotype significant, with the noise models trained on biological replicates. For edgeR calls, the cutoffs were a false discovery rate-adjusted p below 0.01 and a log2 fold-change threshold of 1. PCA with hierarchical clustering of max-normalized trajectories of the 1000 most abundant clonotypes was used as exploratory dynamics analysis. The CD4 or CD8 phenotype of responding clones was assigned using the separately sequenced CD4+ and CD8+ repertoires. Clones were called with MiXCR by TCRdb after fastp trimmed the public reads at Q25, and only in-frame beta chains were retained. For every CDR3 protein sequence, its rows merge into one entry that carries the most common genes and DNA. The V and J calls follow TCRdb's processing rather than the paper's. The sample table lists 200,000 to 250,000 distinct CDR3 sequences, just over 9.5% of them with a count of one. The ten top clones hold 3% to 4.5% of the sample.

The source of this sequence is a man younger than 35 who had mild COVID-19 (a few samples of this study predate the infection). The sample titles of this study are shuffled in the database, so cell type and time point are left out; the donor was told from shared clones. The rearranged chain carries TRBV7-2 and TRBJ2-3; the D assignment is uncertain and may be TRBD1 or TRBD2, with 5 bases supporting each. The sample was PBMCs or a T cell subset sorted from them (not recorded which). DNA sequence: TGTGCCAGCAGCTTCCACGGGACCCCTAGCACAGATACGCAGTATTTT. Its protein product is CASSFHGTPSTDTQYF.